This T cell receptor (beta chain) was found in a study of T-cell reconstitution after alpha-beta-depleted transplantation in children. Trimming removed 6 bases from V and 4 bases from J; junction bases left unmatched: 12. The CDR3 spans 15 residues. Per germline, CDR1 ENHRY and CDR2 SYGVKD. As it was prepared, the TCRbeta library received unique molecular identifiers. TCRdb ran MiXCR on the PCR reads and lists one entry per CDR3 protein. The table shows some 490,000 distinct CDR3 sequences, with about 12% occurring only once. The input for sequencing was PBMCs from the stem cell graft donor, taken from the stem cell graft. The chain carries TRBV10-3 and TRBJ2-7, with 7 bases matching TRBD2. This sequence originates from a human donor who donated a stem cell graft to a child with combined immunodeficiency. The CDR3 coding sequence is TGTGCCATCAGGGCTCGGGGGAGGGCCTCGTACGAGCAGTACTTC. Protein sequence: CAIRARGRASYEQYF.